This record covers a single TCR beta chain. The entry originates in a study of tumour-infiltrating T cells in Burkitt lymphoma. From germline, CDR1 is LNHDA and CDR2 SQIVND (reference sequence). The CDR3 has 16 residues. The germline V and J ends were trimmed by 5 bases and 3 bases, with 19 bases remaining between them. The assay was immunoSEQ multiplex PCR, and TCRdb's table has in-frame clones only and misses some. The sample includes 13,000 to 15,000 clones, 65% to 90% of them seen just once. The sequence was collected from a human donor with diffuse large B-cell lymphoma. The sequenced sample was tumor tissue. V gene TRBV19 combines with J gene TRBJ1-2; maybe TRBD1 (6 bases). In DNA, the CDR3 is TGTGCCAGTAGTCCTTGGACAGACAGGCGGGACTATGGCTACACCTTC. It is translated as CASSPWTDRRDYGYTF.